Listed below are T cell receptor beta chains from one sample, sequenced in a study of T-cell memory formation after mild COVID-19. TCRdb reprocessed the 5' RACE reads via MiXCR and lists one record per CDR3 protein. Here the sample spans approximately 400,000 distinct CDR3 sequences, roughly 26% being singletons. The sample consisted of PBMCs or a T cell subset sorted from them (not recorded which). The receptor source for this set is an adult woman who had mild COVID-19 (a few samples of this study predate the infection). Cell type and time point are not known. CDR3s include the opening cysteine and the closing phenylalanine or tryptophan. A D gene is named only where the DNA matches it firmly. Size values are once, few and many counts, or a class for expanded clones, and some rows have none.

D gene: .; V gene: TRBV6-2/TRBV6-3; clone size: few; J gene: TRBJ1-5; CDR3 protein: CASSFPGALMGQPQHF; CDR3 DNA: TGTGCCAGCAGTTTTCCGGGAGCCCTAATGGGTCAGCCCCAGCATTTT
D gene: .; V gene: TRBV3-1; clone size: few; J gene: TRBJ2-1; CDR3 protein: CASSPRMGEGYNEQFF; CDR3 DNA: TGTGCCAGCAGCCCGAGGATGGGAGAAGGATACAATGAGCAGTTCTTC
D gene: .; V gene: TRBV6-5; clone size: once; J gene: TRBJ1-2; CDR3 protein: CASSYSSGKPYGYTF; CDR3 DNA: TGTGCCAGCAGTTACTCATCAGGGAAACCTTATGGCTACACCTTC
D gene: .; V gene: TRBV6-5; clone size: .; J gene: TRBJ1-4; CDR3 protein: CASSYSYRGGEKLFF; CDR3 DNA: TGTGCCAGCAGTTACTCGTACCGGGGGGGTGAAAAACTGTTTTTT
D gene: TRBD1; V gene: TRBV6-6; clone size: few; J gene: TRBJ2-7; CDR3 protein: CASSYPRDRGRVAGIAYEQYF; CDR3 DNA: TGTGCCAGCAGTTACCCCCGGGACAGGGGGCGGGTAGCGGGCATAGCCTACGAGCAGTACTTC
D gene: .; V gene: TRBV12-3/TRBV12-4; clone size: .; J gene: TRBJ1-3; CDR3 protein: CASSPTLGVLNTIYF; CDR3 DNA: TGTGCCAGCAGTCCCACCCTGGGGGTATTAAACACCATATATTTT
D gene: .; V gene: TRBV7-6; clone size: few; J gene: TRBJ2-7; CDR3 protein: CASSLAWQGEQYF; CDR3 DNA: TGTGCCAGCAGCTTAGCGTGGCAGGGTGAGCAGTACTTC
D gene: TRBD1; V gene: TRBV25-1; clone size: .; J gene: TRBJ1-1; CDR3 protein: CASSGQGRMENTEAFF; CDR3 DNA: TGTGCCAGCAGTGGACAGGGTCGAATGGAGAACACTGAAGCTTTCTTT
D gene: TRBD1; V gene: TRBV6-5; clone size: .; J gene: TRBJ1-5; CDR3 protein: CASRRTGDSNQPQHF; CDR3 DNA: TGTGCCAGCAGAAGGACAGGGGATAGCAATCAGCCCCAGCATTTT
D gene: .; V gene: TRBV6-1; clone size: few; J gene: TRBJ2-5; CDR3 protein: CASNRHHSQETQYF; CDR3 DNA: TGTGCCAGCAACAGACACCACTCCCAAGAGACCCAGTACTTC
D gene: .; V gene: TRBV5-1; clone size: many; J gene: TRBJ2-7; CDR3 protein: CASSSSYEQYF; CDR3 DNA: TGTGCCAGCAGCTCCTCCTACGAGCAGTACTTC
D gene: .; V gene: TRBV14; clone size: once; J gene: TRBJ2-7; CDR3 protein: CASSPLRGTPYEQYF; CDR3 DNA: TGTGCCAGCAGCCCCCTAAGGGGGACCCCCTACGAGCAGTACTTC
D gene: .; V gene: TRBV4-2; clone size: .; J gene: TRBJ2-6; CDR3 protein: CASSQADLSGANVLTF; CDR3 DNA: TGTGCCAGCAGCCAAGCTGACCTCTCTGGGGCCAACGTCCTGACTTTC
D gene: TRBD1; V gene: TRBV29-1; clone size: few; J gene: TRBJ2-3; CDR3 protein: CSVDGVLGQGAADTQYF; CDR3 DNA: TGCAGCGTCGATGGAGTACTAGGACAGGGGGCGGCCGATACGCAGTATTTT
D gene: .; V gene: TRBV2; clone size: .; J gene: TRBJ1-3; CDR3 protein: CASSPDILHSGNTIYF; CDR3 DNA: TGTGCCAGCAGCCCAGACATACTACACTCTGGAAACACCATATATTTT
D gene: TRBD2; V gene: TRBV5-4; clone size: .; J gene: TRBJ2-2; CDR3 protein: CASSPLTSGRTGELFF; CDR3 DNA: TGTGCCAGCAGCCCCTTGACTAGCGGGAGAACCGGGGAGCTGTTTTTT
D gene: TRBD2; V gene: TRBV29-1; clone size: few; J gene: TRBJ2-1; CDR3 protein: CSVDAGGLYEQFF; CDR3 DNA: TGCAGCGTTGATGCGGGGGGGCTTTATGAGCAGTTCTTC
D gene: .; V gene: TRBV3-1; clone size: .; J gene: TRBJ1-2; CDR3 protein: CASSRTSGVYGYTF; CDR3 DNA: TGTGCCAGCAGCCGTACCTCAGGAGTCTATGGCTACACCTTC
D gene: TRBD2; V gene: TRBV6-2/TRBV6-3; clone size: few; J gene: TRBJ2-1; CDR3 protein: CAGKREGAYNEQFF; CDR3 DNA: TGTGCCGGAAAGCGGGAGGGTGCCTACAATGAGCAGTTCTTC
D gene: .; V gene: TRBV7-2; clone size: few; J gene: TRBJ2-3; CDR3 protein: CASSPRRGATDTQYF; CDR3 DNA: TGTGCCAGCAGCCCGAGGAGGGGGGCCACAGATACGCAGTATTTT
D gene: .; V gene: TRBV4-3; clone size: .; J gene: TRBJ2-1; CDR3 protein: CASSQDSSPYNEQFF; CDR3 DNA: TGCGCCAGCAGCCAAGACAGTTCTCCCTACAATGAGCAGTTCTTC
D gene: .; V gene: TRBV10-3; clone size: few; J gene: TRBJ2-1; CDR3 protein: CAISESGRRSYNEQFF; CDR3 DNA: TGTGCCATCAGTGAGTCGGGCCGCCGCTCCTACAATGAGCAGTTCTTC
D gene: .; V gene: TRBV7-9; clone size: .; J gene: TRBJ1-1; CDR3 protein: CASSLPPFRKDTEAFF; CDR3 DNA: TGTGCCAGCAGCTTACCCCCCTTCAGAAAGGACACTGAAGCTTTCTTT
D gene: .; V gene: TRBV6-5; clone size: many; J gene: TRBJ2-1; CDR3 protein: CASSSSLGFEQFF; CDR3 DNA: TGTGCCAGCAGTTCCAGCCTGGGGTTTGAGCAGTTCTTC
D gene: .; V gene: TRBV7-2; clone size: many; J gene: TRBJ2-2; CDR3 protein: CASSSQIGWGGELFF; CDR3 DNA: TGTGCCAGCAGCTCTCAAATAGGGTGGGGCGGGGAGCTGTTTTTT
D gene: .; V gene: TRBV6-2/TRBV6-3; clone size: .; J gene: TRBJ2-1; CDR3 protein: CASSFPLTGGGDEQFF; CDR3 DNA: TGTGCCAGCAGTTTCCCCTTGACTGGGGGCGGAGATGAGCAGTTCTTC
D gene: TRBD1; V gene: TRBV11-3; clone size: .; J gene: TRBJ2-3; CDR3 protein: CASSFGDRDTQYF; CDR3 DNA: TGTGCCAGCAGCTTTGGGGACAGAGATACGCAGTATTTT
D gene: .; V gene: TRBV18; clone size: .; J gene: TRBJ1-1; CDR3 protein: CASSPRQGEAFF; CDR3 DNA: TGTGCCAGCTCACCCCGGCAGGGTGAAGCTTTCTTT
D gene: TRBD1; V gene: TRBV20-1; clone size: .; J gene: TRBJ2-5; CDR3 protein: CSASRQGALMDQYF; CDR3 DNA: TGCAGTGCTTCCCGACAGGGGGCTTTGATGGACCAGTACTTC
D gene: .; V gene: TRBV20-1; clone size: .; J gene: TRBJ2-3; CDR3 protein: CSAREDGVTRSTDTQYF; CDR3 DNA: TGCAGTGCTAGAGAGGACGGGGTGACTAGGAGCACAGATACGCAGTATTTT
D gene: .; V gene: TRBV27; clone size: .; J gene: TRBJ2-7; CDR3 protein: CASSLSKPTLSSYEQYF; CDR3 DNA: TGTGCCAGCAGTTTATCGAAGCCGACTCTGAGCTCCTACGAGCAGTACTTC
D gene: TRBD1; V gene: TRBV9; clone size: .; J gene: TRBJ1-1; CDR3 protein: CASSVRQGGHTEAFF; CDR3 DNA: TGTGCCAGCAGCGTTAGACAGGGAGGTCACACTGAAGCTTTCTTT
D gene: .; V gene: TRBV19; clone size: .; J gene: TRBJ2-7; CDR3 protein: CASSIPGTRKYEQYF; CDR3 DNA: TGTGCCAGTAGTATCCCCGGGACACGAAAATACGAGCAGTACTTC
D gene: TRBD2; V gene: TRBV2; clone size: once; J gene: TRBJ2-3; CDR3 protein: CASLPSGGARDTQYF; CDR3 DNA: TGTGCCAGCCTGCCCAGCGGGGGGGCTCGGGATACGCAGTATTTT
D gene: TRBD2; V gene: TRBV3-1; clone size: .; J gene: TRBJ2-1; CDR3 protein: CASSQLTSASYNEQFF; CDR3 DNA: TGTGCCAGCAGCCAACTGACTAGCGCTTCCTACAATGAGCAGTTCTTC
D gene: TRBD2; V gene: TRBV2; clone size: .; J gene: TRBJ2-2; CDR3 protein: CASSEVSGNPGELFF; CDR3 DNA: TGTGCCAGCAGTGAAGTAAGCGGGAATCCCGGGGAGCTGTTTTTT
D gene: .; V gene: TRBV9; clone size: few; J gene: TRBJ2-5; CDR3 protein: CASSVAGDGGLQETQYF; CDR3 DNA: TGTGCCAGCAGCGTAGCGGGGGATGGGGGGCTACAAGAGACCCAGTACTTC